Following are 32 T cell receptor beta chains from one sample sequenced in a study of cytomegalovirus exposure and HLA in healthy donors. Primers included in the PCR were 60 Vbeta and 13 Jbeta primers. Repertoires were generated with immunoSEQ multiplex PCR, while TCRdb's copy carries only in-frame clones and drops some. This table has 150,000 to 200,000 clones, about 88% appearing once. Sequenced input: PBMCs. The receptors come from a young man in good health and CMV-seropositive.

In the case of this clone: The identical CDR3 is also encoded by other nucleotide sequences in the sample. This chain links TRBV18 with TRBJ2-3; no reliable D call. The CDR3 sequence is 13 residues long. V shed 3 bases and J shed 0 bases, with 4 bases lying between them. Germline lookup yields CDR1 KGHSH and CDR2 LQKENI. CDR3 residues: CASSPPSTDTQYF. The CDR3 nucleotides read TGTGCCAGCTCACCTCCTAGCACAGATACGCAGTATTTT.

As for this clone: The junction and the germline gene differ at one end; a read error may be behind it. This sequence joins TRBV11-2 and TRBJ2-7; tentative D call: TRBD1 (6 bases). The CDR3 totals 14 residues. Germline V gene data show CDR1 as SGHAT and CDR2 as FQNNGV. The CDR3 reads CASSPNRVLHEKYF. CDR3 DNA: TGTGCCAGCAGCCCAAACAGGGTCCTACACGAGAAGTACTTC.

The J gene is TRBJ1-1, the V gene TRBV28; D remains ambiguous. Trimming stripped 7 bases from V and 7 bases from J, with 13 bases between. The CDR3 sequence is 12 residues long. Germline assignment: CDR1 MDHEN and CDR2 SYDVKM. The CDR3: CASTNWEDEAFF. CDR3 coding DNA: TGTGCCAGCACTAACTGGGAGGATGAAGCTTTCTTT.

This rearrangement joins TRBV19 to TRBJ1-2, with TRBD1 matching over 8 bases. Germline lookup yields CDR1 LNHDA and CDR2 SQIVND (reference sequence). With V trimmed by 4 bases and J by 6 bases, 4 bases remained unmatched. This CDR3 spans 13 amino acids. The CDR3 protein is CASSTDRVDGYTF. CDR3 nucleotide sequence: TGTGCCAGTAGTACGGACAGGGTGGATGGCTACACCTTC.

This sequence joins TRBV5-1 and TRBJ2-1, with no clear D. V lost 2 bases, J lost 4 bases, and 10 bases lay in between. CDR1 is SGHRS and CDR2 is YFSETQ in the germline V gene. The CDR3 is 14 amino acids. DNA of the CDR3: TGCGCCAGCAGCTTAGACGCGGATTACAATGAGCAGTTCTTC. It specifies CASSLDADYNEQFF.

As DNA, the CDR3 is TGTGCCAGCAGCTCCCAATGGGCCCAGGGGACTGAAGCTTTCTTT. This gives the protein CASSSQWAQGTEAFF. This sequence joins TRBV5-8 and TRBJ1-1, with D perhaps TRBD1 (6 bases). This CDR3 has 15 residues. V was shortened by 3 bases and J by 5 bases, with 17 bases between the two germline ends. CDR1 is SGHTS and CDR2 is YDEGEE in the germline V gene. The full variable domain, in which reference TRBV5-8 and TRBJ1-1 provide the parts outside the CDR3, is EAGVTQSPTHLIKTRGQQATLRCSPISGHTSVYWYQQALGLGLQFLLWYDEGEERNRGNFPPRFSGRQFPNYSSELNVNALELEDSALYLCASSSQWAQGTEAFFGQGTRLTVV.

V gene TRBV7-2 combines with J gene TRBJ2-7; D is possibly TRBD2 (6 bases). CDR1 and CDR2 from the germline V gene are SGHTA and FQGNSA. The V and J ends lost 1 base and 1 base respectively, with 14 bases between them. The CDR3 is 16 amino acids. The CDR3 coding sequence is TGTGCCAGCAGCTTAGGAGGTAGCGGAGAATCCTACGAGCAGTACTTC. Translating it yields CASSLGGSGESYEQYF.

The chain uses TRBV7-9 and TRBJ2-5, with a weak D call TRBD2 (5 bases). The V end lost 2 bases, the J end lost 3 bases, and 13 bases lay between the germline ends. The CDR3 has 15 amino acids. Germline CDR1 and CDR2: SEHNR and FQNEAQ (reference sequence). The CDR3 sequence: CASSLLPEGKETQYF. In nucleotides, the CDR3 is TGTGCCAGCAGCTTACTCCCCGAGGGAAAAGAGACCCAGTACTTC.

Note on this clone: At one of its ends the junction is not consistent with the germline gene, which may arise from a read error. As DNA, the CDR3 is TGTTCCAGCAGAAGGGGGGATACGCAGTATTTT. Residues: CSSRRGDTQYF. The chain combines TRBV7-9 with TRBJ2-3; possibly TRBD1 for D (6 bases). The length of the CDR3 is 11 residues. Germline values: CDR1 SEHNR, CDR2 FQNEAQ (reference sequence).

The V and J genes are TRBV11-2 and TRBJ2-1; 10 nucleotides match TRBD2. Germline V lookup: CDR1 SGHAT, CDR2 FQNNGV. V was pared by 4 bases and J by 4 bases, with 10 bases of the junction left unmatched. The CDR3 runs to 17 residues. The CDR3 DNA reads TGTGCCAGCAGCTACGAGCTAGCGGGAGTGAGATACAATGAGCAGTTCTTC. Amino acid sequence: CASSYELAGVRYNEQFF.

The chain is built from TRBV5-5 and TRBJ2-7, with D possibly matching TRBD1 (5 bases). Germline V lookup: CDR1 SGHKS, CDR2 YYEKEE (reference sequence). The CDR3 contains 13 residues. The germline V and J ends were trimmed by 4 bases and 6 bases, with 14 bases remaining between them. This CDR3 is CASSHLEDSEQYF. The CDR3 DNA is TGTGCCAGCAGCCATTTGGAAGACAGCGAGCAGTACTTC.

The chain has TRBV4-3 and TRBJ1-2, with a weak D call TRBD1 (5 bases). V gave up 1 base and J gave up 4 bases, with 13 bases separating them. The length of the CDR3 is 15 residues. Germline loops: CDR1 LGHNA, CDR2 YSLEER. This CDR3 reads CASSQVWGSSYGYTF. The CDR3 DNA sequence: TGCGCCAGCAGCCAAGTTTGGGGCAGCAGCTATGGCTACACCTTC.

The chain has TRBV5-1 and TRBJ2-5, with TRBD2 identical over 9 bases. The tail of the sequence fits TRBJ2-7 better, so the J call may be wrong. The germline V gene has CDR1 SGHRS and CDR2 YFSETQ. There are 17 residues in the CDR3. The CDR3 spells CASSSSPGTSRPYEQYF. Written as DNA, the CDR3 is TGCGCCAGCAGCTCGAGTCCCGGGACTAGCCGCCCCTACGAGCAGTACTTC.

Details on this clone: Other DNA sequences of this sample code for an identical CDR3. The V call is TRBV29-1, the J call TRBJ1-1, with D maybe TRBD1 (5 bases). V was cut by 6 bases and J by 3 bases, with 8 bases left in between. CDR1 is SQVTM and CDR2 is ANQGSEA in the germline V gene. This CDR3 spans 11 amino acids. The CDR3 sequence: CSVVGDTEAFF. The DNA for the CDR3 is TGCAGCGTCGTAGGGGACACTGAAGCTTTCTTT.

V usage is TRBV5-8 and J usage is TRBJ1-2; D gene unclear. The V end lost 0 bases, the J end lost 3 bases, and 9 bases lay between the germline ends. The length of the CDR3 is 14 residues. In germline, CDR1 is SGHTS, CDR2 YDEGEE. The DNA for the CDR3 is TGTGCCAGCAGCTTGGCGTCAGACTACTATGGCTACACCTTC. Amino acids: CASSLASDYYGYTF.

This clone appeared a single time. V gene TRBV11-3 combines with J gene TRBJ2-3; possible D gene TRBD2, 6 bases. The CDR3 spans 15 residues. Per germline, CDR1 SGHNT and CDR2 YENEEA. Trimming cost V 5 bases and J 4 bases, with 16 bases left between them. The CDR3 loop is CASSARDSRPDTQYF. CDR3 DNA sequence: TGTGCCAGCAGCGCCCGGGACTCCCGACCAGATACGCAGTATTTT.

This chain joins TRBV5-1 and TRBJ2-5, with D maybe TRBD2 (5 bases). V gave up 4 bases and J gave up 4 bases, with 17 bases separating them. CDR3 length equals 15 residues. Germline V gene lookup returns CDR1 SGHRS and CDR2 YFSETQ. The CDR3 nucleotides are TGCGCCAGCAGCCCCACTCCCGGGGAGCGAGAGACCCAGTACTTC. Protein product: CASSPTPGERETQYF.

This clone was detected once. V is TRBV19 and J is TRBJ2-7; maybe TRBD2 (5 bases). With 4 bases removed from V and 2 bases from J, the gap between germline ends came to 12 bases. Germline V gene sequence: CDR1 LNHDA, CDR2 SQIVND (reference sequence). The CDR3 is made up of 14 amino acids. In DNA form, the CDR3 reads TGTGCCAGTAGTACGACTACTGCGGCCTACGAGCAGTACTTC. As protein: CASSTTTAAYEQYF.

The chain links TRBV5-1 to TRBJ2-1, with TRBD2 matching over 11 bases. CDR1 is SGHRS and CDR2 is YFSETQ in the germline V gene. V lost 4 bases and J lost 4; bases outside the gene matches: 4. This CDR3 comprises 15 residues. The CDR3, as DNA: TGCGCCAGCAGCCAGGGACTAGCGGAATACAATGAGCAGTTCTTC. Translated: CASSQGLAEYNEQFF. Using reference TRBV5-1 and TRBJ2-1 for the parts outside the CDR3, the full variable domain is KAGVTQTPRYLIKTRGQQVTLSCSPISGHRSVSWYQQTPGQGLQFLFEYFSETQRNKGNFPGRFSGRQFSNSRSEMNVSTLELGDSALYLCASSQGLAEYNEQFFGPGTRLTVL.

The chain combines TRBV11-3 with TRBJ1-2, with TRBD1 identical over 8 bases. The CDR3 contains 12 residues. CDR1 and CDR2 (germline): SGHNT, YENEEA. V was clipped by 5 bases and J by 8 bases; unmatched bases: 4. CDR3 nucleotide sequence: TGTGCCAGCAGCCCCACAGGGGGAGGCTACACCTTC. Amino acid sequence: CASSPTGGGYTF.

The chain links TRBV18 to TRBJ2-5, with D perhaps matching TRBD1 (6 bases). V shed 5 bases and J shed 1 base, with 11 bases lying between them. This CDR3 has 14 residues. Germline CDR1 is KGHSH and CDR2 is LQKENI. In nucleotides, the CDR3 is TGTGCCAGCTCAGGTCAGGGGTTCCAAGAGACCCAGTACTTC. Its protein is CASSGQGFQETQYF.

The V gene is TRBV29-1, the J gene TRBJ2-1; 11 bases map to TRBD2. There are 14 residues in the CDR3. The germline gives CDR1 SQVTM, CDR2 ANQGSEA. The V segment lost 5 bases and the J segment 9 bases; nucleotides outside the gene matches: 9. CDR3 sequence (DNA): TGCAGCGTTCCGACTAGCGGGATGTTAGGTGAGCAGTTCTTC. Translated: CSVPTSGMLGEQFF.

The chain combines TRBV11-3 with TRBJ2-1, with 7 positions matching TRBD1. Losses at the gene ends were 5 bases for V and 4 bases for J; bases not matched to a gene: 8. From germline, CDR1 is SGHNT and CDR2 YENEEA. This CDR3 has 15 residues. The CDR3 DNA reads as TGTGCCAGCAGCGAGCGACAGGGCAATTACAATGAGCAGTTCTTC. Encoded protein: CASSERQGNYNEQFF.

V and J are TRBV9 and TRBJ2-7; 9 bases agree with TRBD2. Per the germline V gene, CDR1 is SGDLS and CDR2 is YYNGEE. The CDR3 is 14 amino acids. The V segment lost 0 bases and the J segment 5 bases; nucleotides outside the gene matches: 3. The DNA for the CDR3 is TGTGCCAGCAGCGTAGGCCTAGCGGGAAACGAGCAGTACTTC. Amino acid sequence: CASSVGLAGNEQYF.

This rearrangement joins TRBV11-3 to TRBJ2-2; 10 bases map to TRBD2. The CDR3 consists of 19 residues. The V segment lost 5 bases and the J segment 1 base; nucleotides outside the gene matches: 13. Germline V gene data show CDR1 as SGHNT and CDR2 as YENEEA. CDR3 nucleotides: TGTGCCAGCAGCCCCCAGACAGCGGGAGGGGCTGGGAACACCGGGGAGCTGTTTTTT. Amino acid sequence: CASSPQTAGGAGNTGELFF.

The chain uses TRBV19 and TRBJ2-3; 13 bases line up with TRBD2. Germline CDR1 LNHDA, CDR2 SQIVND (reference sequence). The CDR3 loop spans 16 amino acids. V was clipped by 10 bases and J by 3 bases; unmatched bases: 10. The CDR3 spells CATSRTSGSGTDTQYF. The DNA for the CDR3 is TGTGCCACCTCCAGGACTAGCGGGAGTGGTACAGATACGCAGTATTTT.

The rearrangement links TRBV5-1 to TRBJ2-2, with a weak D call TRBD1 (5 bases). CDR3 length equals 14 residues. In germline, CDR1 is SGHRS, CDR2 YFSETQ. Trimming cost V 2 bases and J 1 base, with 6 bases left between them. DNA for the CDR3: TGCGCCAGCAGCTTCGACAGGAACACCGGGGAGCTGTTTTTT. Amino acid sequence: CASSFDRNTGELFF. Supplemented by reference TRBV5-1 and TRBJ2-2, the full variable domain reads KAGVTQTPRYLIKTRGQQVTLSCSPISGHRSVSWYQQTPGQGLQFLFEYFSETQRNKGNFPGRFSGRQFSNSRSEMNVSTLELGDSALYLCASSFDRNTGELFFGEGSRLTVL.

The chain is built from TRBV27 and TRBJ1-2; tentatively, D is TRBD1 (5 bases). The CDR3 runs 14 residues. The V end lost 2 bases, the J end lost 1 base, and 8 bases lay between the germline ends. Looked up from germline, CDR1 is MNHEY and CDR2 is SMNVEV (reference sequence). The CDR3 bases are TGTGCCAGCAGTTTACTCGGGGGTAACTATGGCTACACCTTC. This codes for CASSLLGGNYGYTF.

The rearrangement links TRBV19 to TRBJ1-1; possibly TRBD1 for D (6 bases). V was clipped by 4 bases and J by 0 bases, with 9 bases between them. Germline CDR1 reads LNHDA; CDR2 reads SQIVND (reference sequence). The CDR3 is 14 amino acids. The CDR3 sequence is CASSRGQVNTEAFF. DNA for the CDR3: TGTGCCAGTAGTAGGGGGCAGGTGAACACTGAAGCTTTCTTT. Using reference TRBV19 and TRBJ1-1 for the parts outside the CDR3, the full variable domain is DGGITQSPKYLFRKEGQNVTLSCEQNLNHDAMYWYRQDPGQGLRLIYYSQIVNDFQKGDIAEGYSVSREKKESFPLTVTSAQKNPTAFYLCASSRGQVNTEAFFGQGTRLTVV.

The chain carries TRBV27 and TRBJ2-5, with 7 bases fitting TRBD2. The J call is in doubt because the DNA end fits TRBJ2-7 better. The CDR3 spans 15 residues. CDR1 and CDR2 (germline): MNHEY, SMNVEV (reference sequence). The CDR3 spells CASLRKSGLNHEQYF. The DNA for the CDR3 is TGTGCCAGCCTAAGAAAATCGGGACTAAATCACGAGCAGTACTTC.

The CDR3 DNA reads as TGCAGCGTTGCGGGACAGGGCTTCCACGAGCAGTACTTC. Translated, it gives CSVAGQGFHEQYF. The chain combines TRBV29-1 with TRBJ2-7, with 9 positions matching TRBD1. V shed 4 bases, J shed 5 bases, and the junction held 6 bases outside the gene matches. Germline V gene lookup returns CDR1 SQVTM and CDR2 ANQGSEA. CDR3 length equals 13 residues.

The chain is built from TRBV7-9 and TRBJ1-1; possible D gene TRBD1, 5 bases. The germline V gene has CDR1 SEHNR and CDR2 FQNEAQ (reference sequence). The V gene lost 5 bases and the J gene lost 1 base, with 14 bases spanning the gap. The CDR3 contains 15 residues. CDR3 coding DNA: TGTGCCAGCAGCGCAAGGTGGGGGGGGAACACTGAAGCTTTCTTT. Translation gives CASSARWGGNTEAFF.